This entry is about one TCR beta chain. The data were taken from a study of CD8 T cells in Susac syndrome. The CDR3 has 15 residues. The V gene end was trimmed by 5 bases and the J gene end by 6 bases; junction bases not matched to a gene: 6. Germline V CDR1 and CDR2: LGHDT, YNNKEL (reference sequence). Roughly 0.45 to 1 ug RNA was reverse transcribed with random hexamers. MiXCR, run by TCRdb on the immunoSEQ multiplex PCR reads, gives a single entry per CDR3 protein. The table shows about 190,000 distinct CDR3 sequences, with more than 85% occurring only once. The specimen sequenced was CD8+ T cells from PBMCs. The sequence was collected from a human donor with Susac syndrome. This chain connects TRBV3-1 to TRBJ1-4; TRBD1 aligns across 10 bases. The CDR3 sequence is CASSEAGTGDEKLFF. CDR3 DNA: TGTGCCAGCAGCGAAGCCGGGACAGGGGATGAAAAACTGTTTTTT. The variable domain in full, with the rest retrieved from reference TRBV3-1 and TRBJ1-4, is DTAVSQTPKYLVTQMGNDKSIKCEQNLGHDTMYWYKQDSKKFLKIMFSYNNKELIINETVPNRFSPKSPDKAHLNLHINSLELGDSAVYFCASSEAGTGDEKLFFGSGTQLSVL.